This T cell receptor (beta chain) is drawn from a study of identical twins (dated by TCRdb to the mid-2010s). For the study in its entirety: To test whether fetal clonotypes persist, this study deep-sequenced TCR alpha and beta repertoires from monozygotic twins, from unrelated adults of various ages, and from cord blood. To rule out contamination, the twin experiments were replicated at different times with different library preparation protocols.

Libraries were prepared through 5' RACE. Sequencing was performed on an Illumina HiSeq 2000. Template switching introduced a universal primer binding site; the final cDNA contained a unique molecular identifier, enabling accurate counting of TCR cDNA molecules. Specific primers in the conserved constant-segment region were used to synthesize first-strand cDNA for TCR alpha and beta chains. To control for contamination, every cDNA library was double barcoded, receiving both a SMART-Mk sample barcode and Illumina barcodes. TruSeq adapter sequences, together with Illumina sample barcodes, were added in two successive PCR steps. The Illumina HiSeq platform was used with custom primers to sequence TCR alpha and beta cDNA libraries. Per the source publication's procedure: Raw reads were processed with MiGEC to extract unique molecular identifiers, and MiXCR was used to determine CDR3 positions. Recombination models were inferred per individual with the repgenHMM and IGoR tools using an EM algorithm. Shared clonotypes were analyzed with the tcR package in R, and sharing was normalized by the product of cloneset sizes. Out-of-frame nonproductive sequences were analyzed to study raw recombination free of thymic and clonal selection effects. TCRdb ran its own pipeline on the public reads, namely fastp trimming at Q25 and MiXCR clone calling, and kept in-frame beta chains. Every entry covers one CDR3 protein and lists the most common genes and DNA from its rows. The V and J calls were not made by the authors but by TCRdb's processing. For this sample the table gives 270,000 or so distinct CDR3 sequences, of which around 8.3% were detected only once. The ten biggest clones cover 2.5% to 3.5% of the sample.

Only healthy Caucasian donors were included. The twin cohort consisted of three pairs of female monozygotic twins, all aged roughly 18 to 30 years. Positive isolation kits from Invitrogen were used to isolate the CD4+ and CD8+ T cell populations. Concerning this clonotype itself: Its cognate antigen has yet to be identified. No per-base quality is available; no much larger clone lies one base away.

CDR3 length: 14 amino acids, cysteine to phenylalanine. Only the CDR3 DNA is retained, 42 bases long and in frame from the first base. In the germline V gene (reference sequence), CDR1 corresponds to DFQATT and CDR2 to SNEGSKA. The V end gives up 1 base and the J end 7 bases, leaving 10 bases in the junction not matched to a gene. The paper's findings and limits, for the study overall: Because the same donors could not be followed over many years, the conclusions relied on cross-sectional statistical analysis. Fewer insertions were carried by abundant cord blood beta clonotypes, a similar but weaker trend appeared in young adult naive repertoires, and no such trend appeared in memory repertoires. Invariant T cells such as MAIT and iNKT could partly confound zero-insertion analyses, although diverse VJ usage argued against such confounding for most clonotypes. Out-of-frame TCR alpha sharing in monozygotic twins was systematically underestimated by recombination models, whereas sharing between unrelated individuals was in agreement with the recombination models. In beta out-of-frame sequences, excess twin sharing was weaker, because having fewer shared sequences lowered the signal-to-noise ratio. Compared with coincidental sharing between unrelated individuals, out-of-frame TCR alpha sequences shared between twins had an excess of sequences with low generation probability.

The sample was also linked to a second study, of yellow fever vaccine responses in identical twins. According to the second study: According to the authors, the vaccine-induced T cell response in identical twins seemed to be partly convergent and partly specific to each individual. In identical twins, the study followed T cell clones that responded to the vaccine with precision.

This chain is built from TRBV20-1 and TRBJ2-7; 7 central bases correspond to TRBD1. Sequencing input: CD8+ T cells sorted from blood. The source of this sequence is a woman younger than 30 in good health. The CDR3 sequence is CSARGGQASVEQYF. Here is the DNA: TGCAGTGCTAGAGGTGGACAGGCTTCTGTGGAGCAGTACTTC.